These 15 T cell receptor beta chains came from one sample sequenced in a study of blood T cell repertoires in COVID-19. Here immunoSEQ multiplex PCR was the method, and the copy in TCRdb shows in-frame clones only, minus some. The top ten clones hold 0.62% of a sample with roughly 200,000 clones, around 87% of them seen once. Source material: peripheral blood. The receptors derive from a man aged 50-60 years with acute or convalescent COVID-19.

This clone was detected a few times. This chain joins TRBV6-5 and TRBJ1-5; D unclear. Trimming removed 7 bases at V and 0 bases at J, with 13 bases between. The CDR3 runs 15 residues. CDR1 and CDR2 (germline): MNHEY, SVGAGI. The CDR3 region has the DNA TGTGCCAGCAACTCGATGCAGGTTAGCAATCAGCCCCAGCATTTT. It specifies CASNSMQVSNQPQHF.

V usage is TRBV4-2 and J usage is TRBJ1-1, with D perhaps matching TRBD1 (6 bases). The ends were cut back, 6 bases at V and 3 bases at J, with 20 bases in the middle. The CDR3 has 16 residues. The germline gives CDR1 LGHNA, CDR2 YNFKEQ. CDR3 in amino acids: CASSIPGGQPYTEAFF. CDR3 nucleotide sequence: TGTGCCAGCAGTATACCCGGGGGGCAACCTTACACTGAAGCTTTCTTT.

The chain joins TRBV27 to TRBJ1-6, with D uncertain. Germline CDR1 and CDR2: MNHEY and SMNVEV (reference sequence). This CDR3 has 16 amino acids. V shed 0 bases and J shed 10 bases, with 16 bases lying between them. As DNA, the CDR3 is TGTGCCAGCAGTTTATCGTCCGCGGGGTGGGGATCACCCCTCCACTTT. Protein: CASSLSSAGWGSPLHF.

The table lists this clone with a few counts. The rearrangement uses TRBV6-6 and TRBJ1-3; no firm D call. V was cut by 0 bases and J by 7 bases, with 4 bases left in between. Per germline, CDR1 MNHNY and CDR2 SVGAGI (reference sequence). The CDR3 is made up of 12 amino acids. CDR3: CASSYSLNTIYF. In DNA form, the CDR3 reads TGTGCCAGCAGTTACTCTCTTAACACCATATATTTT.

The chain uses TRBV11-3 and TRBJ1-5, with TRBD1 as a possible D gene (5 bases). V was shortened by 2 bases and J by 2 bases, with 16 bases between the two germline ends. The CDR3 has 17 amino acids. The V gene's germline CDR1 is SGHNT and CDR2 YENEEA. CDR3 in amino acids: CASSLPSGGGGNQPQHF. CDR3 DNA: TGTGCCAGCAGCTTACCCTCGGGGGGAGGGGGCAATCAGCCCCAGCATTTT.

V and J are TRBV2 and TRBJ1-3; 7 nucleotides agree with TRBD1. The CDR3 has 15 residues. Germline V gene lookup returns CDR1 SNHLY and CDR2 FYNNEI. V lost 6 bases to trimming and J lost 0 bases; unmatched junction nucleotides: 5. The CDR3 DNA follows: TGTGCCAGCAGCCCGGGACAGAGCTCTGGAAACACCATATATTTT. Its translation is CASSPGQSSGNTIYF. The full variable domain, in which reference TRBV2 and TRBJ1-3 provide the parts outside the CDR3, is EPEVTQTPSHQVTQMGQEVILRCVPISNHLYFYWYRQILGQKVEFLVSFYNNEISEKSEIFDDQFSVERPDGSNFTLKIRSTKLEDSAMYFCASSPGQSSGNTIYFGEGSWLTVV.

This sequence joins TRBV6-4 and TRBJ2-2; tentatively, D is TRBD1 (7 bases). The ends were cut back, 6 bases at V and 4 bases at J, with 12 bases in the middle. The germline V gene encodes CDR1 MRHNA and CDR2 SNTAGT. The CDR3 runs 14 residues. In DNA form, the CDR3 reads TGTGCCAGCAGAGGGCAGGGGGGCACCGGGGAGCTGTTTTTT. Translated: CASRGQGGTGELFF.

The chain has TRBV27 and TRBJ2-7; D might be TRBD1 (5 bases). The CDR3 has 14 residues. CDR1 and CDR2 (germline): MNHEY, SMNVEV (reference sequence). The V end was cut by 2 bases, the J end by 1 base, with 9 bases between. In DNA, the CDR3 is TGTGCCAGCAGTTTACAGGGAAGATCCTACGAGCAGTACGTC. Residues: CASSLQGRSYEQYV.

The genes are TRBV6-2 or TRBV6-3 and TRBJ2-3; 8 positions agree with TRBD2. Trimming cost V 4 bases and J 3 bases; bases outside gene matches: 9. From germline, CDR1 is MNHEY and CDR2 SVGEGT. There are 16 residues in the CDR3. The CDR3 coding sequence is TGTGCCAGCAGTTCGTGGGCGGGGGGCCGGACAGATACGCAGTATTTT. This gives the protein CASSSWAGGRTDTQYF.

The V and J genes are TRBV9 and TRBJ2-2; perhaps TRBD2 as D (6 bases). The CDR3 is made up of 16 amino acids. V lost 3 bases and J lost 2, with 14 bases in between. The germline CDR1 and CDR2 sequences are SGDLS and YYNGEE. CDR3 amino acids: CASSDRVAANTGELFF. The DNA for the CDR3 is TGTGCCAGCAGCGACCGGGTAGCGGCTAACACCGGGGAGCTGTTTTTT.

The genes are TRBV5-4 and TRBJ2-7; D is unclear. V was pared by 9 bases and J by 0 bases, with 13 bases between. Looked up from germline, CDR1 is SGHNT and CDR2 is YYREEE (reference sequence). This CDR3 has 13 amino acids. The CDR3 sequence: CATRYRSSYEQYF. CDR3 DNA sequence: TGTGCCACCCGTTACCGGAGCTCCTACGAGCAGTACTTC.

The chain uses TRBV15 and TRBJ2-1, with 8 bases lining up with TRBD2. After removal of 0 bases from V and 4 bases from J, the junction contained 5 bases not matched to a gene. CDR1 is LNHNV, CDR2 YYDKDF, per germline (reference sequence). This CDR3 contains 16 residues. The CDR3 reads CATSRDVAGTYNEQFF. DNA for the CDR3: TGTGCCACCAGCAGAGACGTAGCGGGGACTTACAATGAGCAGTTCTTC.

The rearrangement uses TRBV18 and TRBJ1-1; weak D call: TRBD1 (6 bases). This CDR3 has 15 residues. Per germline, CDR1 KGHSH and CDR2 LQKENI. V lost 3 bases to trimming and J lost 6 bases, with 17 bases between them. The CDR3 here is CASSPRDKEGSEAFF. The CDR3 region has the DNA TGTGCCAGCTCACCTCGGGACAAAGAGGGCTCTGAAGCTTTCTTT.

The rearrangement joins TRBV6-5 to TRBJ1-2; D might be TRBD1 (6 bases). CDR1 MNHEY and CDR2 SVGAGI come from the germline V gene. Trimming took off 3 bases at V and 5 bases at J, with 10 bases between the two ends. This CDR3 comprises 13 residues. The CDR3 bases are TGTGCCAGCAGTTATCAACAGGGATATGGCTACACCTTC. It yields the protein CASSYQQGYGYTF.

This rearrangement joins TRBV3-1 (or the pseudogene TRBV3-2) to TRBJ2-7, with D possibly being TRBD1 (5 bases). The V end lost 0 bases, the J end lost 5 bases, and 14 bases lay between the germline ends. The germline V gene has CDR1 LGHDT and CDR2 YNNKEL (reference sequence). The CDR3 has 15 residues. The CDR3 nucleotides read TGTGCCAGCAGCCAAGAGGGCGGCAGGGTGAACGAGCAGTACTTC. It encodes CASSQEGGRVNEQYF.